A selection of T cell receptor beta chains follows, all from one sample in a study of T cell changes during pregnancy in multiple sclerosis. Generated by immunoSEQ multiplex PCR, the TCRdb table keeps only in-frame clones and is missing some. The top ten hold roughly 1.5% of the sample, which has 85,000 to 130,000 clones, around 92% seen once. This specimen consisted of peripheral blood, obtained after pregnancy. Receptors originate from a female donor with multiple sclerosis, enrolled in a pregnancy study. CDR3s include the opening cysteine and the closing phenylalanine or tryptophan. A D gene is named only where the DNA matches it firmly.

V gene: TRBV2
D gene: NA
J gene: TRBJ1-5
CDR3 DNA: TGTGCCAGCAGTGATGACCAGGGAAATCAGCCCCAGCATTTT
CDR3 protein: CASSDDQGNQPQHF

V gene: TRBV9
D gene: NA
J gene: TRBJ1-1
CDR3 DNA: TGTGCCAGCAGCGTAGGTGACAGACGGATGGCTGAAGCTTTCTTT
CDR3 protein: CASSVGDRRMAEAFF

V gene: TRBV29-1
D gene: NA
J gene: TRBJ2-7
CDR3 DNA: TGCAGCGTTGGGACTGGCTACGAGCAGTACTTC
CDR3 protein: CSVGTGYEQYF

V gene: TRBV9
D gene: TRBD1
J gene: TRBJ2-5
CDR3 DNA: TGTGCCAGCAGCGTAGCCGACAGGGTAGGGACCCAGTACTTC
CDR3 protein: CASSVADRVGTQYF

V gene: TRBV6-6
D gene: TRBD1
J gene: TRBJ1-4
CDR3 DNA: TGTGCCAGCAGTTACAGGGGGCTCGGAGAAAAACTGTTTTTT
CDR3 protein: CASSYRGLGEKLFF

V gene: TRBV7-8
D gene: TRBD2
J gene: TRBJ2-2
CDR3 DNA: TGTGCCAGCAGCTCGGGACTAGCGGTAAACACCGGGGAGCTGTTTTTT
CDR3 protein: CASSSGLAVNTGELFF

V gene: TRBV6-5
D gene: TRBD1
J gene: TRBJ1-1
CDR3 DNA: TGTGCCAGCAGTTACACAAACAGGGGAGGCGACACTGAAGCTTTCTTT
CDR3 protein: CASSYTNRGGDTEAFF

V gene: TRBV14
D gene: NA
J gene: TRBJ1-2
CDR3 DNA: TGTGCCAGCAGCCAAGAACAGGGCGCAGCTGGCTACACCTTC
CDR3 protein: CASSQEQGAAGYTF

V gene: TRBV11-2
D gene: TRBD2
J gene: TRBJ2-1
CDR3 DNA: TGTGCCAGCAGCTTAGATGGCGGGAGATACAGCGAGCAGTTCTTC
CDR3 protein: CASSLDGGRYSEQFF

V gene: TRBV5-4
D gene: TRBD1
J gene: TRBJ1-1
CDR3 DNA: TGTGCCAGCAGTGGACAGGGGGCGCTAGGTACTGAAGCTTTCTTT
CDR3 protein: CASSGQGALGTEAFF

V gene: TRBV25-1
D gene: TRBD1
J gene: TRBJ2-3
CDR3 DNA: TGTGCCAGCAGTGGGGGGACAGGGGTGGCAGATACGCAGTATTTT
CDR3 protein: CASSGGTGVADTQYF